This TCR beta chain was obtained from a study of shared clonotypes between healthy human individuals. V dropped 7 bases and J dropped 1; count of bases not matched to a gene: 8. The CDR3 covers 14 residues. Germline CDR1 reads SQVTM; CDR2 reads ANQGSEA. Measured with immunoSEQ multiplex PCR; TCRdb has only the in-frame clones, and not every one. The sample gives over 2 million clones, roughly 90% of which show up once; more than 0.35% is in the top ten. This chain links TRBV29-1 with TRBJ1-2; TRBD1 matches 8 bases. The sequenced sample consisted of naive CD4+ T cells from PBMCs. Subset indicated: CD45RA+ positively selected. The sequence derives from a young man in good health. Some clones in this sample may be carry-over from other donors' samples. CDR3 coding DNA: TGCAGCGCCGAGGGCAGGGGGCTTAACTATGGCTACACCTTC. The encoded protein is CSAEGRGLNYGYTF.